This T cell receptor beta chain was identified in a study of control samples from healthy donors and cancer patients. The protocol was immunoSEQ multiplex PCR, while the TCRdb copy is restricted to in-frame clones and leaves out a portion. Of roughly 400,000 clones listed, approximately 92% are singletons. The origin of this receptor is a middle-aged man with head and neck cancer. The specimen was PBMCs.

CDR3 nucleotides: TGTGCCAGTAGTATAACCCCCGGGCAGACGGCACTTGCAACTAATGAAAAACTGTTTTTT. The encoded protein is CASSITPGQTALATNEKLFF. The J gene is TRBJ1-4, the V gene TRBV19; no definite D call. The germline CDR1 and CDR2 sequences are LNHDA and SQIVND (reference sequence). The CDR3 covers 20 residues. The germline V and J ends were trimmed by 2 bases and 0 bases, with 22 bases remaining between them.